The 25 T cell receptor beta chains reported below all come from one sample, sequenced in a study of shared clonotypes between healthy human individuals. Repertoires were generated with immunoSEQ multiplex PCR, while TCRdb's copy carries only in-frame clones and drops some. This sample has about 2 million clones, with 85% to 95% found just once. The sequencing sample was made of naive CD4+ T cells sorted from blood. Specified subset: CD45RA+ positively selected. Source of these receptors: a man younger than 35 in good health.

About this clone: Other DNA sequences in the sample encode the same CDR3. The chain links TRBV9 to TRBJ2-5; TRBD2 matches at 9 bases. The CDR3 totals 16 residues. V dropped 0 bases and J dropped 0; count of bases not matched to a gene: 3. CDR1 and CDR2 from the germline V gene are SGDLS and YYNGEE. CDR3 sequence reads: CASSVDSGSYQETQYF. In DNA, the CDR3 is TGTGCCAGCAGCGTAGATAGCGGGAGTTACCAAGAGACCCAGTACTTC. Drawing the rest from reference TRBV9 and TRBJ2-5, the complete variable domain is DSGVTQTPKHLITATGQRVTLRCSPRSGDLSVYWYQQSLDQGLQFLIQYYNGEERAKGNILERFSAQQFPDLHSELNLSSLELGDSALYFCASSVDSGSYQETQYFGPGTRLLVL.

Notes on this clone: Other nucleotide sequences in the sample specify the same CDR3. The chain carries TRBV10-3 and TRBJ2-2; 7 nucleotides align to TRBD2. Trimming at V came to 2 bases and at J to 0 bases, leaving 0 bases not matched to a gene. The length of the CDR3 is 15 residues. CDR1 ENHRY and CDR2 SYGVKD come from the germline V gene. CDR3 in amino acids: CAISEGLANTGELFF. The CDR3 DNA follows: TGTGCCATCAGTGAGGGACTAGCGAACACCGGGGAGCTGTTTTTT.

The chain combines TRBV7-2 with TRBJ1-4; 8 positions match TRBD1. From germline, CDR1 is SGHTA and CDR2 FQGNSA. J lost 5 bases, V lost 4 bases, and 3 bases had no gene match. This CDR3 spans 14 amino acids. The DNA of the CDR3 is TGTGCCAGCAGCTCCCGACAGGGGAATGAAAAACTGTTTTTT. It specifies CASSSRQGNEKLFF.

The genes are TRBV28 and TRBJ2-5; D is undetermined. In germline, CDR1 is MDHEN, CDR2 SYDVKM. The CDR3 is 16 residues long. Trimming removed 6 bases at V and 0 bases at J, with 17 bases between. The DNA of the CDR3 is TGTGCCAGCAGCCTAACTGTAATTGAGTACCAAGAGACCCAGTACTTC. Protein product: CASSLTVIEYQETQYF.

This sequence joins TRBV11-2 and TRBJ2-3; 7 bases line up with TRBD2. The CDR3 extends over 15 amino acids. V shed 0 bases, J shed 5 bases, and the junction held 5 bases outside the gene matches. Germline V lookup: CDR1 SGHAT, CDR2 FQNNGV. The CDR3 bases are TGTGCCAGCAGCTTAGATGGCGGGAGAGGAGATACGCAGTATTTT. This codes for CASSLDGGRGDTQYF. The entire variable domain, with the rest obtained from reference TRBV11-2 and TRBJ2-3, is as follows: EAGVAQSPRYKIIEKRQSVAFWCNPISGHATLYWYQQILGQGPKLLIQFQNNGVVDDSQLPKDRFSAERLKGVDSTLKIQPAKLEDSAVYLCASSLDGGRGDTQYFGPGTRLTVL.

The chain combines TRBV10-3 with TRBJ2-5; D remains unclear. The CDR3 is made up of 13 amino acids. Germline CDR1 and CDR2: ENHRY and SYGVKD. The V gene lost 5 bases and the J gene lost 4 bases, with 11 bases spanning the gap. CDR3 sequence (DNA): TGTGCCATCAGTCCGCGGATGGGAGAGACCCAGTACTTC. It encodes CAISPRMGETQYF.

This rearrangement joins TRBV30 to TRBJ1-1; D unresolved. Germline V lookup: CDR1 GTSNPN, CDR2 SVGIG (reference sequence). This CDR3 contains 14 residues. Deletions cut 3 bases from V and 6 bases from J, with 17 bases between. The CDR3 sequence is CAWRYLGITPEAFF. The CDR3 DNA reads TGTGCCTGGAGGTATTTAGGAATAACCCCTGAAGCTTTCTTT.

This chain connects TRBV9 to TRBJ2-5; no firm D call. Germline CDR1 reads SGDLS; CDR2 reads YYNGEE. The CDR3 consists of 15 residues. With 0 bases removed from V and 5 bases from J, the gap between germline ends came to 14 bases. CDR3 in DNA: TGTGCCAGCAGCGTAGTTCCGGGCGTGGGTGAGACCCAGTACTTC. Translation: CASSVVPGVGETQYF.

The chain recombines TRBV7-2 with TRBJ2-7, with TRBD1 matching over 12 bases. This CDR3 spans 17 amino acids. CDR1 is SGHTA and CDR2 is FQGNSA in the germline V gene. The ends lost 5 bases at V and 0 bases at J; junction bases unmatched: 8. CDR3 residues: CASSLGTGGPSSYEQYF. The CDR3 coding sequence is TGTGCCAGCAGCCTGGGGACAGGGGGCCCTAGCTCCTACGAGCAGTACTTC.

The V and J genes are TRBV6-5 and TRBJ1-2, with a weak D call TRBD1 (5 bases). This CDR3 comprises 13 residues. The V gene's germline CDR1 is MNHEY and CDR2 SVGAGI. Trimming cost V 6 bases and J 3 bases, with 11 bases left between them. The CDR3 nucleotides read TGTGCCAGCAGGCGGTTGGGGGACTATGGCTACACCTTC. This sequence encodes CASRRLGDYGYTF.

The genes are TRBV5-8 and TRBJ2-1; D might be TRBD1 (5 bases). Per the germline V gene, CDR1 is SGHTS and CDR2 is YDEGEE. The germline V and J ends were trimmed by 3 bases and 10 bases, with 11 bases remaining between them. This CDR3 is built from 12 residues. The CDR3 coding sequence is TGTGCCAGCAGCTGGGGCCGTGGCGAGCAGTTCTTC. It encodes CASSWGRGEQFF.

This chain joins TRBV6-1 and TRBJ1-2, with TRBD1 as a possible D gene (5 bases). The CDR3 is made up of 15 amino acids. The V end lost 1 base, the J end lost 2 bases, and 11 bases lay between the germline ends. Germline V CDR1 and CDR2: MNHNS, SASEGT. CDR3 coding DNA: TGTGCCAGCAGTGAAGTAGGGGCGGGGAACTATGGCTACACCTTC. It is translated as CASSEVGAGNYGYTF.

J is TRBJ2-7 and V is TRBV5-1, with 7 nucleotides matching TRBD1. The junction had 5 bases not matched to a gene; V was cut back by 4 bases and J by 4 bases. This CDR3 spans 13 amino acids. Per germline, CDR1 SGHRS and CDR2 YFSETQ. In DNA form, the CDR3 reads TGCGCCAGCAGCCAGACAGGGTTGTACGAGCAGTACTTC. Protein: CASSQTGLYEQYF.

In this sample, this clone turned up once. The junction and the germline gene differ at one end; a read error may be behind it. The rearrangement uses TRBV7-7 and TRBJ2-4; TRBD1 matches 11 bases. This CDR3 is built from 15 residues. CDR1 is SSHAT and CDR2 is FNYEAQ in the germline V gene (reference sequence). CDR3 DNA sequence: TGTGCTAGCAGCCCCTGGGACAGGGGGGTAGACATTCAGTACTTC. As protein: CASSPWDRGVDIQYF.

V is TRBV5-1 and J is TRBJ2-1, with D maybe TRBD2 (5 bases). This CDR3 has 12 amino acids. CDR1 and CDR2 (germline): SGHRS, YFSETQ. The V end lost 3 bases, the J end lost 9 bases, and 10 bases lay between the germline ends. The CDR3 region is CASSSTSSEQFF. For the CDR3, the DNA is TGCGCCAGCAGCTCAACTAGTAGTGAGCAGTTCTTC.

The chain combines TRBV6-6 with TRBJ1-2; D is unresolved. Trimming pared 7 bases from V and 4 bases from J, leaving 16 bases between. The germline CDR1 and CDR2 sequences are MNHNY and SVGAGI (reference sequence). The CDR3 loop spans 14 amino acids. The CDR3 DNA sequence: TGTGCCAGCACCCCCAGTGGGGAAAGCTATGGCTACACCTTC. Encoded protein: CASTPSGESYGYTF.

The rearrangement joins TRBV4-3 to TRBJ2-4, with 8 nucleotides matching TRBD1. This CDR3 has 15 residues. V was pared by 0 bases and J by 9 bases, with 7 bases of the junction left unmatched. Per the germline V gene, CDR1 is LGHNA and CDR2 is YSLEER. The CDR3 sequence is CASSQDARGQAIQYF. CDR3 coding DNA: TGCGCCAGCAGCCAAGATGCCAGGGGGCAGGCCATTCAGTACTTC.

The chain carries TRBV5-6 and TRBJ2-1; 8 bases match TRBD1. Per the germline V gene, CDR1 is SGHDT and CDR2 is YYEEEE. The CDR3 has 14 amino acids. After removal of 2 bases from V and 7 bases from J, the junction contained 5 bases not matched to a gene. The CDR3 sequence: CASSLWDRQNEQFF. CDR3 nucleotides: TGTGCCAGCAGCTTATGGGACAGGCAAAATGAGCAGTTCTTC.

The CDR3 sequence is CASSLSTGRVGSYEQYF. The CDR3 bases are TGTGCCAGCAGTTTGTCAACAGGGAGGGTGGGCTCCTACGAGCAGTACTTC. This chain joins TRBV28 and TRBJ2-7; D may be TRBD2 (7 bases). The CDR3 has 17 residues. Germline CDR1 reads MDHEN; CDR2 reads SYDVKM. V was cut by 3 bases and J by 0 bases, with 18 bases left in between.

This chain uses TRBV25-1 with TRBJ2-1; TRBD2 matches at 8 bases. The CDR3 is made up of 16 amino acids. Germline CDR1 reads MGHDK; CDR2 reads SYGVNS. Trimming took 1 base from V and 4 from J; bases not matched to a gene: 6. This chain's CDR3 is CASSEFGLAGYNEQFF. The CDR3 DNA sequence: TGTGCCAGCAGTGAATTTGGGCTAGCGGGTTACAATGAGCAGTTCTTC.

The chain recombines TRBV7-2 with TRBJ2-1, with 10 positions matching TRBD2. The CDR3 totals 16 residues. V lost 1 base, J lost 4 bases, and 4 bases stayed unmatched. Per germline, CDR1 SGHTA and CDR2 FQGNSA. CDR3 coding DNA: TGTGCCAGCAGCTTAGAAGCTAGCGGGAGATACAATGAGCAGTTCTTC. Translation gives CASSLEASGRYNEQFF.

CDR3 amino acids: CASNAGGPNEKLFF. In DNA form, the CDR3 reads TGTGCCAGCAACGCCGGGGGACCTAATGAAAAACTGTTTTTT. The gene calls are TRBV6-5 and TRBJ1-4, with D tentatively TRBD1 (5 bases). Per germline, CDR1 MNHEY and CDR2 SVGAGI. Trimming removed 7 bases from V and 3 bases from J, with 12 bases in between. This CDR3 comprises 14 residues.

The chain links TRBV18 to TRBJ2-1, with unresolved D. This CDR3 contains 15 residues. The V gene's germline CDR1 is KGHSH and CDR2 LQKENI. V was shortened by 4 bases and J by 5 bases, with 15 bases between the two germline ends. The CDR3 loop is CASSLGQLNNNEQFF. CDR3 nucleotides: TGTGCCAGCTCACTGGGCCAACTAAACAACAATGAGCAGTTCTTC.

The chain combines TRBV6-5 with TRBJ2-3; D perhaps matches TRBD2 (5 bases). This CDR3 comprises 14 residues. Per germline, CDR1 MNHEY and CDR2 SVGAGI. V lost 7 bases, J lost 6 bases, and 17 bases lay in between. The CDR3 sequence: CASTPSYTSDTQYF. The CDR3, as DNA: TGTGCCAGCACTCCTAGCTATACGTCGGATACGCAGTATTTT.

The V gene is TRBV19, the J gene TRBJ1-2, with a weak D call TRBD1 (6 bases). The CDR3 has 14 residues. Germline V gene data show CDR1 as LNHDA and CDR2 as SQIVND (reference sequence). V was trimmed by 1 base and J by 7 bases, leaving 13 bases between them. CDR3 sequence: CASSIAYREGGYTF. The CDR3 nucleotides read TGTGCCAGTAGTATAGCATACAGGGAAGGTGGCTACACCTTC.